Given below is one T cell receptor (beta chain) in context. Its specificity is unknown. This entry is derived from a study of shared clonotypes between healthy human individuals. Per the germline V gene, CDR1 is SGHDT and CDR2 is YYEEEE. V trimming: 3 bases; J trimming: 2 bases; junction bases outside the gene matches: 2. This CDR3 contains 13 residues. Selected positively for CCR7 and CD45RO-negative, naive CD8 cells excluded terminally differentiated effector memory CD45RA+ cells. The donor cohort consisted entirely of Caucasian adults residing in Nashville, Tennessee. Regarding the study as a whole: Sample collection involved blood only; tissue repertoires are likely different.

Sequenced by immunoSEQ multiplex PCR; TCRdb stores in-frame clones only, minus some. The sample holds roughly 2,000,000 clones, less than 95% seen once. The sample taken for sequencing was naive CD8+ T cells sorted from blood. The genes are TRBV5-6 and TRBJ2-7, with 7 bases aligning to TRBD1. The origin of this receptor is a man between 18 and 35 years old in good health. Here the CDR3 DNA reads TGTGCCAGCAGCTACGGGACAGCCTACGAGCAGTACTTC. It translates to CASSYGTAYEQYF.